These 5 T cell receptor beta chains were all obtained from the same sample, sequenced in a study of blood T cell repertoires in COVID-19. The data were produced by immunoSEQ multiplex PCR, yet TCRdb's version contains in-frame clones alone and is incomplete. The repertoire holds about 110,000 clones, with approximately 65% as singletons. Source material: peripheral blood. The receptor source for this set is a woman aged 60 to 75 with acute or convalescent COVID-19.

This clone was detected only a few times. The CDR3 here is CSVLKRQGGWTEAFF. The CDR3 DNA is TGCAGCGTTCTGAAGCGTCAGGGTGGATGGACTGAAGCTTTCTTT. V is TRBV29-1 and J is TRBJ1-1, with a tentative D call TRBD1 (5 bases). The germline V gene encodes CDR1 SQVTM and CDR2 ANQGSEA. CDR3 size: 15 residues. V lost 5 bases to trimming and J lost 5 bases, with 21 bases between them.

This rearrangement joins TRBV2 to TRBJ2-5; unclear D gene. Per germline, CDR1 SNHLY and CDR2 FYNNEI. This CDR3 is built from 13 residues. V was pared by 5 bases and J by 4 bases, with 11 bases between. The CDR3 bases are TGTGCCAGCAGTTCCGGGTTAAGAGAGACCCAGTACTTC. Translation gives CASSSGLRETQYF.

The chain recombines TRBV4-2 with TRBJ1-2; no reliable D call. Germline V gene lookup returns CDR1 LGHNA and CDR2 YNFKEQ. The CDR3 runs to 16 residues. V was pared by 4 bases and J by 3 bases, with 18 bases between. CDR3 loop: CASSPSMRAEDYGYTF. In DNA form, the CDR3 reads TGTGCCAGCAGCCCAAGTATGCGTGCGGAGGACTATGGCTACACCTTC.

This chain joins TRBV5-1 and TRBJ1-1, with D possibly TRBD1 on 5 matching bases. Per germline, CDR1 SGHRS and CDR2 YFSETQ. V was shortened by 3 bases and J by 5 bases, with 17 bases between the two germline ends. The CDR3 spans 15 residues. CDR3 sequence: CASSSLYGGGTEAFF. CDR3 in DNA: TGCGCCAGCAGCTCCCTATACGGGGGAGGGACTGAAGCTTTCTTT.

The chain couples TRBV6-1 to TRBJ1-1, with D uncertain. The CDR3 extends over 14 amino acids. V was shortened by 3 bases and J by 7 bases, with 15 bases between the two germline ends. From germline, CDR1 is MNHNS and CDR2 SASEGT. The CDR3 loop reads CASSDRDTAGEAFF. As DNA, the CDR3 is TGTGCCAGCAGTGATCGTGACACGGCCGGTGAAGCTTTCTTT.